These T cell receptor beta chains were read from a single sample in a study of cytomegalovirus exposure and HLA in healthy donors. The table came from immunoSEQ multiplex PCR; TCRdb's copy has only in-frame clones and leaves some out. The data hold 150,000 to 250,000 clones, with around 84% observed a single time. Sequencing used PBMCs. The receptors stem from a woman in her 30s in good health and CMV-seropositive. The CDR3 runs from the conserved cysteine through the conserved F or W. The D gene is left open where the match is weak. Rows may omit the clone size; those that give it use once, few, many or a size class.

cdr3_aa cdr3_nt clone_size v_call d_call j_call
CASSSPGQDYGYTF TGTGCCAGCAGCTCGCCGGGACAGGACTATGGCTACACCTTC . TRBV5-4 TRBD1 TRBJ1-2
CASSSMESSYNEQFF TGTGCCAGCAGCTCCATGGAGAGCTCCTACAATGAGCAGTTCTTC . TRBV7-9 . TRBJ2-1
CASSQDLGPRRAFF TGTGCCAGCAGCCAAGATCTTGGTCCGCGGCGGGCTTTCTTT . TRBV14 . TRBJ1-1
CASSWEGTGVTEAFF TGTGCCAGCAGTTGGGAAGGGACAGGGGTGACTGAAGCTTTCTTT . TRBV28 TRBD1 TRBJ1-1
CASGELAETYNEQFF TGTGCCAGCGGGGAACTAGCGGAGACCTACAATGAGCAGTTCTTC . TRBV28 TRBD2 TRBJ2-1
CAIGGQGAYEQYF TGTGCCATCGGGGGACAGGGGGCATACGAGCAGTACTTC . TRBV10-3 TRBD1 TRBJ2-7
CASSLFGTNVHEQYF TGTGCCAGCAGCTTGTTCGGGACAAATGTACACGAGCAGTACTTC few TRBV5-6 . TRBJ2-7
CASRLESRQFF TGCGCCAGTCGCCTAGAATCAAGGCAGTTCTTC once TRBV5-1 . TRBJ2-1
CASNREKNTEAFF TGTGCCAGCAACCGGGAGAAGAACACTGAAGCTTTCTTT . TRBV6-5 . TRBJ1-1
CSVVVLQILSTEAFF TGCAGCGTTGTTGTCCTACAGATTTTGTCGACTGAAGCTTTCTTT . TRBV29-1 . TRBJ1-1
CASSFSTGTIYNEQFF TGTGCCAGCAGTTTTTCTACAGGTACGATATACAATGAGCAGTTCTTC . TRBV27 . TRBJ2-1
CSVVPTRAGNTIYF TGCAGCGTTGTACCCACGAGGGCTGGAAACACCATATATTTT . TRBV29-1 . TRBJ1-3
CASRGARGSEAFF TGTGCCAGCAGGGGAGCTCGAGGGTCTGAAGCTTTCTTT once TRBV6-5 . TRBJ1-1
CSVAPANTGELFF TGCAGCGTTGCACCGGCGAACACCGGGGAGCTGTTTTTT . TRBV29-1 . TRBJ2-2
CASSVAPTGGGSEAFF TGTGCCAGCAGCGTAGCCCCGACAGGGGGTGGGAGTGAAGCTTTCTTT once TRBV9 TRBD1 TRBJ1-1
CASSLAQGGGTEAFF TGCGCCAGCAGCCTGGCCCAGGGCGGGGGCACTGAAGCTTTCTTT . TRBV5-1 . TRBJ1-1
CASWYRGNTEAFF TGTGCCAGCTGGTACAGGGGGAACACTGAAGCTTTCTTT . TRBV6-5 TRBD1 TRBJ1-1
CASSVGTGGTQYF TGTGCCAGCAGTGTCGGGACAGGGGGGACCCAGTACTTC . TRBV27 TRBD1 TRBJ2-5
CASSLGQLRTDTQYF TGTGCCAGCAGCTTAGGACAGCTACGCACAGATACGCAGTATTTT . TRBV11-2 . TRBJ2-3
CASSFFSAGVNTEAFF TGTGCCAGCTCCTTCTTCTCCGCCGGGGTGAACACTGAAGCTTTCTTT . TRBV18 . TRBJ1-1
CASSIAAGGGEQYF TGTGCCAGTAGTATAGCGGCAGGGGGAGGCGAGCAGTACTTC . TRBV19 . TRBJ2-7
CSVEPSGTPDTQYF TGCAGCGTTGAACCTAGCGGGACGCCAGATACGCAGTATTTT . TRBV29-1 TRBD2 TRBJ2-3
CASSYTDGAYEQYF TGTGCCAGCAGTTACACCGACGGGGCCTACGAGCAGTACTTC . TRBV6-5 . TRBJ2-7
CASSFYYEQYF TGTGCCAGCAGCTTCTACTACGAGCAGTACTTC few TRBV5-6 . TRBJ2-7
CASSLTRQGSSYNEQFF TGTGCCAGCAGCCTCACTCGACAGGGGAGCTCCTACAATGAGCAGTTCTTC . TRBV5-4 TRBD1 TRBJ2-1
CASSPETGLAGGHSYEQYF TGTGCCAGCAGTCCCGAGACGGGACTAGCGGGAGGACACTCCTACGAGCAGTACTTC once TRBV27 TRBD2 TRBJ2-7